This T cell receptor (beta chain) was sequenced in a study of identical twins. Study conclusions and caveats: Findings depended on cross-sectional statistics rather than tracking the same donors.

Per the germline V gene, CDR1 is DFQATT and CDR2 is SNEGSKA (reference sequence). CDR3 size: 15 residues. TCRdb processed the 5' RACE reads anew with MiXCR; each CDR3 protein has one entry. The profile shows about 530,000 distinct CDR3 sequences, roughly 15% of them singletons. Regarding this clonotype: What it recognizes is unknown. At one of its ends the junction is not consistent with the germline gene, which may arise from a read error.

A further study also used this sample, focusing on yellow fever vaccine responses in identical twins.

The chain uses TRBV20-1 and TRBJ2-7; 10 bases map to TRBD2. The sample was CD4+ T cells sorted from blood. The clonotype comes from a woman under 30 in good health. CDR3 region: CCARDLLAGVSEQYF. The CDR3 DNA is TGCTGTGCTAGAGATCTCCTAGCGGGAGTGAGTGAGCAGTACTTC.